The 14 T cell receptor beta chains below all came from one sample that was sequenced in a study of primary melanoma T cells and metastatic recurrence. Assay used: immunoSEQ multiplex PCR; TCRdb lists only in-frame clones, some missing. Of approximately 400 clones in the sample, 72% were seen once. Material for sequencing was melanoma tumor tissue. The source of these receptors is a human donor with melanoma.

CDR3 protein: CASSEPTTGTVEAFF. CDR3 DNA: TGTGCCAGCAGTGAACCCACAACAGGGACAGTAGAAGCTTTCTTT. The chain combines TRBV25-1 with TRBJ1-1, with 7 bases that match TRBD1. Germline-derived CDR1 and CDR2 are MGHDK and SYGVNS. The CDR3 spans 15 residues. Trimming took 2 bases from V and 8 from J; bases not matched to a gene: 11.

This rearrangement joins TRBV4-1 to TRBJ2-2, with 9 bases identical to TRBD1. The CDR3 runs 18 residues. The germline gives CDR1 MGHRA, CDR2 YSYEKL. The junction had 15 bases not matched to a gene; V was cut back by 2 bases and J by 8 bases. CDR3 DNA sequence: TGCGCCAGCAGCCAACTCGCGGGACAGGGAAATGCGTTAGGGGAGCTGTTTTTT. Translation gives CASSQLAGQGNALGELFF.

The rearrangement links TRBV15 to TRBJ2-4; TRBD1 matches at 9 bases. The CDR3 is 17 amino acids. V was clipped by 4 bases and J by 0 bases; unmatched bases: 7. CDR1 LNHNV and CDR2 YYDKDF come from the germline V gene (reference sequence). CDR3 nucleotide sequence: TGTGCCACCAGCATCGGGACAGGGTCACTAGCCAAAAACATTCAGTACTTC. Its translation: CATSIGTGSLAKNIQYF.

The gene calls are TRBV9 and TRBJ1-3, with D perhaps matching TRBD1 (5 bases). V lost 3 bases to trimming and J lost 2 bases, with 18 bases between them. From germline, CDR1 is SGDLS and CDR2 YYNGEE. CDR3 length equals 17 residues. Here the CDR3 reads CASSATQVPRAGNTIYF. Here the CDR3 DNA reads TGTGCCAGCAGCGCTACCCAGGTCCCCAGGGCTGGAAACACCATATATTTT. Filled out from reference TRBV9 and TRBJ1-3, the complete variable domain reads DSGVTQTPKHLITATGQRVTLRCSPRSGDLSVYWYQQSLDQGLQFLIQYYNGEERAKGNILERFSAQQFPDLHSELNLSSLELGDSALYFCASSATQVPRAGNTIYFGEGSWLTVV.

The chain is built from TRBV6-8 and TRBJ1-3; 7 bases are a match to TRBD1. The V and J ends lost 10 bases and 4 bases, in that order; junction bases with no gene match: 10. The CDR3 extends over 14 amino acids. Germline V gene data show CDR1 as MNHGY and CDR2 as SAAAGT. DNA of the CDR3: TGTGCCATCGGGAGAACAGGGGAAGGAAACACCATATATTTT. Residues: CAIGRTGEGNTIYF.

This clone was counted only a few times. The junction does not match germline at one end; this may be a read error. The rearrangement joins TRBV15 to TRBJ2-5; D possibly corresponds to TRBD1 (7 bases). Germline V gene lookup returns CDR1 LNHNV and CDR2 YYDKDF (reference sequence). There are 15 residues in the CDR3. The CDR3 reads CASSQSQEGAHAQYF. Here the CDR3 DNA reads TGTGCCAGCAGCCAATCACAGGAGGGGGCCCATGCCCAGTACTTC.

The gene calls are TRBV18 and TRBJ1-1; D unclear. Looked up from germline, CDR1 is KGHSH and CDR2 is LQKENI. This CDR3 has 13 residues. V was pared by 2 bases and J by 4 bases, with 8 bases between. The CDR3 nucleotides read TGTGCCAGCTCACCAGAGTTTAGCACTGAAGCTTTCTTT. Protein sequence: CASSPEFSTEAFF.

V and J are TRBV6-8 and TRBJ2-2; 13 nucleotides agree with TRBD2. The CDR3 totals 22 residues. The germline V gene has CDR1 MNHGY and CDR2 SAAAGT. The ends lost 5 bases at V and 0 bases at J; junction bases unmatched: 18. The CDR3 bases are TGTGCCAGCAGTCCGGTGCTTATTCGAGGACTAGCGGGAGATCCGAACACCGGGGAGCTGTTTTTT. Translation: CASSPVLIRGLAGDPNTGELFF.

This chain joins TRBV11-3 and TRBJ1-1; D not resolved. Germline V lookup: CDR1 SGHNT, CDR2 YENEEA. The CDR3 has 14 residues. Deletions cut 7 bases from V and 5 bases from J, with 17 bases between. The chain's CDR3 is CASTQATWGTEAFF. The CDR3 nucleotides read TGTGCCAGCACCCAGGCGACCTGGGGAACTGAAGCTTTCTTT.

V gene TRBV11-3 combines with J gene TRBJ2-5; 8 nucleotides match TRBD2. The J segment lost 4 bases and the V segment lost 0 bases, leaving 7 bases of the junction unmatched. The CDR3 consists of 16 residues. The germline V gene encodes CDR1 SGHNT and CDR2 YENEEA. The CDR3 region has the DNA TGTGCCAGCAGCTTAGAGGGCGGGAGGACCAGAGAGACCCAGTACTTC. Translating it yields CASSLEGGRTRETQYF.

This chain joins TRBV23-1 and TRBJ2-7; D assignment may be TRBD1 or TRBD2 (6 bases each). TRBV23-1 is annotated as an ORF whose role is uncertain. The CDR3 spans 14 residues. Trimming pared 6 bases from V and 7 bases from J, leaving 19 bases between. CDR3 protein: CASSQKAGAGEQYF. The CDR3 coding sequence is TGCGCCAGCAGCCAGAAGGCAGGGGCGGGGGAGCAGTACTTC.

This chain joins TRBV11-3 and TRBJ2-7; 10 nucleotides align to TRBD2. CDR1 is SGHNT, CDR2 YENEEA, per germline. The CDR3 has 16 residues. The J segment lost 2 bases and the V segment lost 5 bases, leaving 9 bases of the junction unmatched. The DNA of the CDR3 is TGTGCCAGCAGCCGACACCCGGGACTAGCGCCCTACGAGCAGTACTTC. Translating gives CASSRHPGLAPYEQYF.

This clone has a handful of counts. The rearrangement links TRBV18 to TRBJ1-1; TRBD1 matches 7 bases. V shed 8 bases and J 1 base; nucleotides not matched to a gene: 16. In germline, CDR1 is KGHSH, CDR2 LQKENI. This CDR3 comprises 17 residues. The CDR3 region is CASTLDRVPFSNTEAFF. The CDR3 DNA follows: TGTGCCAGCACCCTAGACAGGGTACCGTTTTCGAACACTGAAGCTTTCTTT.

V gene TRBV19 combines with J gene TRBJ2-1, with D possibly being TRBD1 (5 bases). The germline V gene encodes CDR1 LNHDA and CDR2 SQIVND (reference sequence). The V gene lost 5 bases and the J gene lost 0 bases, with 11 bases spanning the gap. This CDR3 is built from 15 residues. The CDR3 loop is CASSLSQGSYNEQFF. The DNA for the CDR3 is TGTGCCAGTAGTCTGAGTCAGGGCTCCTACAATGAGCAGTTCTTC.